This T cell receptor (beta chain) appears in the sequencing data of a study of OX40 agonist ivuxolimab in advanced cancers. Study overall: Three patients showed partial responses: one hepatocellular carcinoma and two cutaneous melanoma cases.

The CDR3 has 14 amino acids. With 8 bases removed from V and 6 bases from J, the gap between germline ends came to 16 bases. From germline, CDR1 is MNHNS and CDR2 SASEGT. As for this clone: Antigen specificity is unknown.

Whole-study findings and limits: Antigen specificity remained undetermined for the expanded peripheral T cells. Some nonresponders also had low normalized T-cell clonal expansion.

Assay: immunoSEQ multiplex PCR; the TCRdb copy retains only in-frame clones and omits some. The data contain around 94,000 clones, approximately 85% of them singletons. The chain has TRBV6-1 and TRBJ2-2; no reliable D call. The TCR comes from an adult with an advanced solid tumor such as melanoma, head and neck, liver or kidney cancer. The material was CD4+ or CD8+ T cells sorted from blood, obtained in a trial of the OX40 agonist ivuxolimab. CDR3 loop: CASRPDLWAGELFF. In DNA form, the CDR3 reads TGTGCCAGCCGACCCGACCTGTGGGCCGGGGAGCTGTTTTTT.